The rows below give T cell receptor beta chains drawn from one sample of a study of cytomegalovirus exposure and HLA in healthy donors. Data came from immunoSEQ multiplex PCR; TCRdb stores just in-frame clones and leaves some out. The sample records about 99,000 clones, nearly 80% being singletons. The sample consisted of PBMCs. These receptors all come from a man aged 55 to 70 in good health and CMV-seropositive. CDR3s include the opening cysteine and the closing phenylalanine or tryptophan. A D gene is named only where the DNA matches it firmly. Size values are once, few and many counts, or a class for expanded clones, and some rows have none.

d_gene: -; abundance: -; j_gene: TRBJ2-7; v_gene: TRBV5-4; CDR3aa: CASSLGGGRSYEQYF; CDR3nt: TGTGCCAGCAGCTTGGGCGGGGGCAGGTCCTACGAGCAGTACTTC
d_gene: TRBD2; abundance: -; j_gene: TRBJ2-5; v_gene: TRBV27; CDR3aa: CASSGLKERGGQETQYF; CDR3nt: TGTGCCAGCAGTGGACTTAAGGAGCGGGGGGGCCAAGAGACCCAGTACTTC
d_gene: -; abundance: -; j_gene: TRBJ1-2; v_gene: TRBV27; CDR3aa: CPRGPGEGYTF; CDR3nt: TGTCCCAGAGGCCCTGGGGAGGGCTACACCTTC
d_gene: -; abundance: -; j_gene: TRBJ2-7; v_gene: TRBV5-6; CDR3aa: CASSLLRGFYEQYF; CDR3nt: TGTGCCAGCAGCTTACTCAGGGGTTTCTACGAGCAGTACTTC
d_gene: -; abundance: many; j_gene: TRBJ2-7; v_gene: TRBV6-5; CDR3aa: CASSYDEVHEQYF; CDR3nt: TGTGCCAGCAGTTACGATGAGGTCCACGAGCAGTACTTC
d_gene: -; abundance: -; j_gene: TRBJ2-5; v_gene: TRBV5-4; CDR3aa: CASSFSGGGLAGTQYF; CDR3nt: TGTGCCAGCAGCTTTTCGGGCGGGGGCCTGGCAGGGACCCAGTACTTC
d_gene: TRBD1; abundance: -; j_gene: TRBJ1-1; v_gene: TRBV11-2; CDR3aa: CASSLLGTGLGTEAFF; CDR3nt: TGTGCCAGCAGCTTGCTCGGGACAGGGTTGGGTACTGAAGCTTTCTTT
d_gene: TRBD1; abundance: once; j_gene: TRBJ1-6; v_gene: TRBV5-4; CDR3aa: CASSSRPGQGAGSPLHF; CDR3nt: TGTGCCAGCAGTTCGAGGCCGGGACAGGGGGCGGGTTCACCCCTCCACTTT
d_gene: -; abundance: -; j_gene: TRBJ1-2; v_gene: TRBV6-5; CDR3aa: CASKATATFYGYTF; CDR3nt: TGTGCCAGCAAGGCCACAGCTACTTTCTATGGCTACACCTTC
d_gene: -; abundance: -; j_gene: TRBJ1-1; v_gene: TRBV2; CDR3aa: CASSEGGGKNTEAFF; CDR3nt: TGTGCCAGCAGTGAAGGGGGGGGGAAGAACACTGAAGCTTTCTTT
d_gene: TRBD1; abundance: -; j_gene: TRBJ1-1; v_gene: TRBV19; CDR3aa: CASSPGTGDYTEAFF; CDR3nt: TGTGCCAGTAGTCCCGGGACAGGGGATTACACTGAAGCTTTCTTT
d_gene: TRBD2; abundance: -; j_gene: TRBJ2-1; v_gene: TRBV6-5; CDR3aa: CASGGSGGTNEQFF; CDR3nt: TGTGCCAGCGGGGGTAGCGGGGGCACCAATGAGCAGTTCTTC
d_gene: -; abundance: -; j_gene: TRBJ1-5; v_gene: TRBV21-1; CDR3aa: CASSIPGENMTLLVNQPQHF; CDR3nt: TGTGCCAGCAGCATCCCCGGGGAAAACATGACGTTGTTGGTGAATCAGCCCCAGCATTTT
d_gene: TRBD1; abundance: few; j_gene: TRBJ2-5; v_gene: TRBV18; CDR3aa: CASSSSGQGGEQYF; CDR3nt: TGTGCCAGCTCATCCTCGGGACAGGGGGGAGAGCAGTACTTC
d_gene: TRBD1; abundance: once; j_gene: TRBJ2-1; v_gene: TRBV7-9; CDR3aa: CASSLGRGRNNEQFF; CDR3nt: TGTGCCAGCAGCCTCGGCAGGGGGCGGAACAATGAGCAGTTCTTC
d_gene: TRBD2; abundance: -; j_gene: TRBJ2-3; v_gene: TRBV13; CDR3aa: CASSLLSGGADSDTQYF; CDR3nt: TGTGCCAGCAGCTTACTGTCCGGGGGGGCCGATTCAGATACGCAGTATTTT
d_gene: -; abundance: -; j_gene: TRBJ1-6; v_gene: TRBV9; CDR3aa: CASSVGGRGNSPLHF; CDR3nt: TGTGCCAGCAGCGTAGGGGGGCGCGGTAATTCACCCCTCCACTTT
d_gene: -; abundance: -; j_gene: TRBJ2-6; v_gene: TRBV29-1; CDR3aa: CSVEQASGANVLTF; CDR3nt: TGCAGCGTTGAACAGGCAAGCGGGGCCAACGTCCTGACTTTC
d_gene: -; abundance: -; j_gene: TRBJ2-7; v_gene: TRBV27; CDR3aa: CASSPGHGVAESYEQYF; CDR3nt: TGTGCCAGCAGTCCCGGCCATGGGGTAGCGGAGTCCTACGAGCAGTACTTC
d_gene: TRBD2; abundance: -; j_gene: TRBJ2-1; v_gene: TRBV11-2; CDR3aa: CASSLVLPSSGGAYNEQFF; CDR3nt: TGTGCCAGCAGCTTAGTTCTCCCCTCTAGCGGGGGGGCCTACAATGAGCAGTTCTTC
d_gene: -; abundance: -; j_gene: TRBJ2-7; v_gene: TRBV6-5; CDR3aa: CASSRTFSYEQYF; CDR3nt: TGTGCCAGCAGTCGGACATTCTCCTACGAGCAGTACTTC
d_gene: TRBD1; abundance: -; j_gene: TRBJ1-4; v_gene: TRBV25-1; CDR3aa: CASSARGRANEKLFF; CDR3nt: TGTGCCAGCAGTGCCAGGGGGCGCGCTAATGAAAAACTGTTTTTT
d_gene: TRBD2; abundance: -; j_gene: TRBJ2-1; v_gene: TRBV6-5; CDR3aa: CASSYRPAGGQNEQFF; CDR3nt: TGTGCCAGCAGTTATCGTCCGGCGGGGGGGCAAAATGAGCAGTTCTTC
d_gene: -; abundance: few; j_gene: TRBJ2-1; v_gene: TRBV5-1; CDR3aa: CASSLGVAGRNNEQFF; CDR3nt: TGCGCCAGCAGCTTGGGGGTGGCGGGGAGAAACAATGAGCAGTTCTTC
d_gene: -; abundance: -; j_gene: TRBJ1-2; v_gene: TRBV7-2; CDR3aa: CASSPQGSGGYGYTF; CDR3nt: TGTGCCAGCAGCCCACAGGGTTCTGGGGGCTATGGCTACACCTTC
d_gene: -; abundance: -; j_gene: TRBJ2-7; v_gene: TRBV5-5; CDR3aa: CASRKQGSSYEQYF; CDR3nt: TGTGCCAGCAGGAAACAGGGAAGCTCCTACGAGCAGTACTTC
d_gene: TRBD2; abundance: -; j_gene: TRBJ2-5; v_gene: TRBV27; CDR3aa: CASSFSGGVRTQYF; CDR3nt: TGTGCCAGCAGTTTTAGCGGGGGGGTTAGGACCCAGTACTTC
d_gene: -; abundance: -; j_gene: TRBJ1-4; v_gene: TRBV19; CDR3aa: CASSIGAGSRRQDEKLFF; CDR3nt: TGTGCCAGTAGTATAGGTGCAGGGTCCCGCAGGCAGGATGAAAAACTGTTTTTT
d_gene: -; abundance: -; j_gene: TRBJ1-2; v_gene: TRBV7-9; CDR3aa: CSSSFPTVNYGYTF; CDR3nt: TGTTCCAGCAGCTTCCCGACAGTTAACTATGGCTACACCTTC